This record concerns one T cell receptor (beta chain) sequence. The antigen remains unidentified. The data are from a study of Ad26.COV2.S vaccination and SARS-CoV-2 variants. Some clones are missing from TCRdb's copy, which holds only in-frame ones; the method was immunoSEQ multiplex PCR. Counted here are fewer than 500,000 clones, less than 95% occurring once; the ten biggest clones make up approximately 4.3%. The study, taken as a whole, reports: Vaccinees reportedly had broad spike-specific CD8+ and CD4+ T cell responses.

Stated treatment: some 19 received Ad26.COV2.S at low or high dose, single or two shots; a few received placebo; per-sample allocation not given. Following the first vaccine or placebo injection, samples were taken on day 63. The vaccine delivered Wuhan-strain SARS-CoV-2 spike through an Ad26 vector. Germline V CDR1 and CDR2: SGHDT, YYEEEE. This CDR3 comprises 14 residues. With 3 bases clipped from V and 3 bases from J, the junction kept 4 bases outside the gene matches. The gene calls are TRBV5-6 and TRBJ2-7, with 9 bases lining up with TRBD2. The receptor was isolated from a person between 18 and 65 years old who received the Ad26.COV2.S COVID-19 vaccine or a placebo. The sample was peripheral blood, taken in a trial of Ad26.COV2.S vaccine versus placebo. The CDR3 DNA reads TGTGCCAGCAGCTCGCGGGAGGGGGGCTACGAGCAGTACTTC. Translation gives CASSSREGGYEQYF.